This T cell receptor beta chain was retrieved from a study of T-cell reconstitution after alpha-beta-depleted transplantation in children. The germline V gene has CDR1 DFQATT and CDR2 SNEGSKA (reference sequence). The CDR3 consists of 14 residues. V dropped 6 bases and J dropped 1 base, with 13 bases sitting between them. Unique molecular identifiers were used to barcode this TCRbeta library. Each CDR3 protein is one row after TCRdb ran MiXCR on the PCR reads. The table lists about 240,000 distinct CDR3 sequences, over 20% of them singletons, with 2% to 3% in the top ten. This rearrangement joins TRBV20-1 to TRBJ2-4; perhaps TRBD1 as D (6 bases). Sequences were derived from PBMCs, sampled before TCRalphabeta/CD19-depleted stem cell transplant. The TCR sequence derives from a girl aged 2 to 10 with Fanconi anemia, due to receive a stem cell transplant. The DNA of the CDR3 is TGCAGTGCCGGCACAGGGATGGCCAAAAACATTCAGTACTTC. It translates to CSAGTGMAKNIQYF.